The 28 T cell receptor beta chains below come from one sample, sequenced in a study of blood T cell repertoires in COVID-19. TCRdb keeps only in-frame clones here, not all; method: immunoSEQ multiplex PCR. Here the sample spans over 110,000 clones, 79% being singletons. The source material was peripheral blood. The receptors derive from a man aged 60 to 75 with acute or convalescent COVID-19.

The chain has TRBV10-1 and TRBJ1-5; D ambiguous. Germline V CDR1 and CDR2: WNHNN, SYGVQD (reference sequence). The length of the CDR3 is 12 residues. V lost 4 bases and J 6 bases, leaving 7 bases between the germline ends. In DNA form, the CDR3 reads TGCGCCAGCAGTGGCCCGGGTCAGCCCCAGCATTTT. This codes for CASSGPGQPQHF.

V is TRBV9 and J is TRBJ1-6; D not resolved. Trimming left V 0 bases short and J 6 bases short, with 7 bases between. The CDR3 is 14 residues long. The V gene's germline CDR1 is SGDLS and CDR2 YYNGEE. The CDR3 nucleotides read TGTGCCAGCAGCGTAGCGGGTGGTAATTCACCCCTCCACTTT. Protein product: CASSVAGGNSPLHF. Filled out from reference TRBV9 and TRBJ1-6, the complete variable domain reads DSGVTQTPKHLITATGQRVTLRCSPRSGDLSVYWYQQSLDQGLQFLIQYYNGEERAKGNILERFSAQQFPDLHSELNLSSLELGDSALYFCASSVAGGNSPLHFGNGTRLTVT.

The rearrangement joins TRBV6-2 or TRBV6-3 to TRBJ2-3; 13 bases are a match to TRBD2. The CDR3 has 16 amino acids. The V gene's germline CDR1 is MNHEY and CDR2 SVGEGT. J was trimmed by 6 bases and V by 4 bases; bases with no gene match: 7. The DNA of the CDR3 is TGTGCCAGCAGTTCCGGACTAGCGGGAGAGGGGGATACGCAGTATTTT. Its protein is CASSSGLAGEGDTQYF.

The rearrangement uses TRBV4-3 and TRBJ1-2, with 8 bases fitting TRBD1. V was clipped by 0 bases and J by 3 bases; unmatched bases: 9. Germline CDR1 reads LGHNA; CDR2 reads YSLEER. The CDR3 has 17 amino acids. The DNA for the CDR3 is TGCGCCAGCAGCCAAGAACTGGACAGGGCGAGATACTATGGCTACACCTTC. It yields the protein CASSQELDRARYYGYTF.

CDR3 loop: CASSQDSRSTGELFF. The CDR3 nucleotides are TGTGCCAGCAGCCAAGATTCCAGATCCACCGGGGAGCTGTTTTTT. The chain is built from TRBV4-2 and TRBJ2-2; D gene ambiguous. Germline lookup yields CDR1 LGHNA and CDR2 YNFKEQ. Trimming cost V 0 bases and J 4 bases, with 9 bases left between them. The CDR3 totals 15 residues.

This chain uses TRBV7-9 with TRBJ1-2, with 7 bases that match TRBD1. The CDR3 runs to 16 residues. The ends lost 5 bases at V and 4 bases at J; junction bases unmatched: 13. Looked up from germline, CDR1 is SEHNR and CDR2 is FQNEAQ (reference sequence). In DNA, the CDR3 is TGTGCCAGCAGCACTTCACAGACAGGGAGGAGCTATGGCTACACCTTC. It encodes CASSTSQTGRSYGYTF.

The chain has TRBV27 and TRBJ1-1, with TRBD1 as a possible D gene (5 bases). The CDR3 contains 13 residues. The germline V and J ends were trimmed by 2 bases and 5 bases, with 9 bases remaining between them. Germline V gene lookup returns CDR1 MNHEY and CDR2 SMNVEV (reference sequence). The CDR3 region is CASSLKQVTEAFF. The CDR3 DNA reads TGTGCCAGCAGTTTAAAACAGGTGACTGAAGCTTTCTTT.

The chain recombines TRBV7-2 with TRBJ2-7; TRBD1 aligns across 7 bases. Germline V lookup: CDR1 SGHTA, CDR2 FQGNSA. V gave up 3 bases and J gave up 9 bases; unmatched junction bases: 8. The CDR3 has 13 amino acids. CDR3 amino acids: CASSFDNRGGQYF. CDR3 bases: TGTGCCAGCAGCTTCGATAACAGGGGCGGGCAGTACTTC.

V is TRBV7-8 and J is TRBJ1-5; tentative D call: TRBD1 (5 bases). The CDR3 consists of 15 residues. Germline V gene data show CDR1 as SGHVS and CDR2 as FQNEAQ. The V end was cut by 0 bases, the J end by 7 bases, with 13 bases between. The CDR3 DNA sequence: TGTGCCAGCAGCTTAGCGGTGGGGGGATGGCAGCCCCAGCATTTT. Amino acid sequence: CASSLAVGGWQPQHF.

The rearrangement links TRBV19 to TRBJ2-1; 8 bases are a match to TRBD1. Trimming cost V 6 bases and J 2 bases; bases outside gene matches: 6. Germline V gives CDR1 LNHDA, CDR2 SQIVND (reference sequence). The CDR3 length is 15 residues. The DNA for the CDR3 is TGTGCCAGTAGCAGCAGGACAGGGACCTACAATGAGCAGTTCTTC. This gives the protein CASSSRTGTYNEQFF.

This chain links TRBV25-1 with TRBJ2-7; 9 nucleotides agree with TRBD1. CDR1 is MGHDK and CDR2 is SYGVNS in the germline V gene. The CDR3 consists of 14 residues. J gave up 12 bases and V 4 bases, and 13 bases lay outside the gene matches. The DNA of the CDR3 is TGTGCCAGCAGTGCACCGTTACAGGGGGCAATTTTGTACTTC. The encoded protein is CASSAPLQGAILYF.

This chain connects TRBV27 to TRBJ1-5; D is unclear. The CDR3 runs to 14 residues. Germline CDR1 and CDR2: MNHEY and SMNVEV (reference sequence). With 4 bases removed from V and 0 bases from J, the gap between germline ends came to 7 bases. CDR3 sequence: CASSSPVSNQPQHF. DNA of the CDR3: TGTGCCAGCAGTTCACCAGTTAGCAATCAGCCCCAGCATTTT.

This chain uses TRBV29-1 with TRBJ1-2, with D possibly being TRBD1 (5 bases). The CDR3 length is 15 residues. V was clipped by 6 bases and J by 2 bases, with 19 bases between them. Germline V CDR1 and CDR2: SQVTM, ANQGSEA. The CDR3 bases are TGCAGCGTGCAAGACACCGGACACTCGAACTATGGCTACACCTTC. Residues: CSVQDTGHSNYGYTF.

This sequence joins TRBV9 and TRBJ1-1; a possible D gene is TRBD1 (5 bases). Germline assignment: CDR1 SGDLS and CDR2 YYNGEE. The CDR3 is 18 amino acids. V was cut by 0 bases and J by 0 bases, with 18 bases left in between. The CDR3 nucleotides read TGTGCCAGCAGCGTAGAGCGCAGGGTACTTACACTGAACACTGAAGCTTTCTTT. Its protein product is CASSVERRVLTLNTEAFF.

The CDR3 spells CASSMRAEYSYEQYF. DNA of the CDR3: TGTGCCAGTAGTATGAGGGCGGAATACTCCTACGAGCAGTACTTC. The J gene is TRBJ2-7, the V gene TRBV19, with a weak D call TRBD2 (5 bases). Trimming removed 3 bases from V and 0 bases from J, with 12 bases in between. The CDR3 has 15 amino acids. Germline V CDR1 and CDR2: LNHDA, SQIVND (reference sequence).

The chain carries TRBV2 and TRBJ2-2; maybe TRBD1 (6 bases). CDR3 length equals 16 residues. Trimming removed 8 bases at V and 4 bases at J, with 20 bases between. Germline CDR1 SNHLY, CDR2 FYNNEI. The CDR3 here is CASQEDSLGSTGELFF. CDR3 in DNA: TGTGCCAGCCAGGAGGACAGCTTAGGTAGCACCGGGGAGCTGTTTTTT.

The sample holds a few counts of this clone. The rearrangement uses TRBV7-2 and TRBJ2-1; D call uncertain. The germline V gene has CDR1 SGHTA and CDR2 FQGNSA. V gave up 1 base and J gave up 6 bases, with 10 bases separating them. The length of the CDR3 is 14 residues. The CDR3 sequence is CASSLGFRLNEQFF. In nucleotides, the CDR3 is TGTGCCAGCAGCTTAGGATTCAGACTCAATGAGCAGTTCTTC.

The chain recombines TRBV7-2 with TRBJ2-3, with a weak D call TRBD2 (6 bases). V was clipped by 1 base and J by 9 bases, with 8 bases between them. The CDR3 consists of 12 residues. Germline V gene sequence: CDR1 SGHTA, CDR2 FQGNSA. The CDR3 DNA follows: TGTGCCAGCAGCTTAGGTGGGGGGACGCAGTATTTT. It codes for CASSLGGGTQYF.

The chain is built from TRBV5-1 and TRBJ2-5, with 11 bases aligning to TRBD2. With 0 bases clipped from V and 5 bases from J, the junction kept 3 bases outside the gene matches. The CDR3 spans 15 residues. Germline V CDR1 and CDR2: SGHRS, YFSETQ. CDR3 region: CASSLVLAGAETQYF. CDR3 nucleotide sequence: TGCGCCAGCAGCTTGGTACTAGCGGGAGCGGAGACCCAGTACTTC.

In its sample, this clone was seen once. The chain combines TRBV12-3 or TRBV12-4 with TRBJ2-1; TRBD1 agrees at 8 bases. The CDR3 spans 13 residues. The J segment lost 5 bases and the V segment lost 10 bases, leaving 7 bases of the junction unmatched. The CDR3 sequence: CATQTGVHNEQFF. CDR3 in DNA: TGTGCCACTCAGACAGGGGTCCACAATGAGCAGTTCTTC.

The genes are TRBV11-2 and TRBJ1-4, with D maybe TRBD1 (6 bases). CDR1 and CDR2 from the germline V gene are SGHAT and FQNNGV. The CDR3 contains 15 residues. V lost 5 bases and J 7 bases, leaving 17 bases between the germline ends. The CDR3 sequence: CASSISQGLFEKLFF. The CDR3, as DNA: TGTGCCAGCAGCATCTCCCAGGGGTTATTTGAAAAACTGTTTTTT. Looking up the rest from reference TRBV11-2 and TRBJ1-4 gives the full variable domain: EAGVAQSPRYKIIEKRQSVAFWCNPISGHATLYWYQQILGQGPKLLIQFQNNGVVDDSQLPKDRFSAERLKGVDSTLKIQPAKLEDSAVYLCASSISQGLFEKLFFGSGTQLSVL.

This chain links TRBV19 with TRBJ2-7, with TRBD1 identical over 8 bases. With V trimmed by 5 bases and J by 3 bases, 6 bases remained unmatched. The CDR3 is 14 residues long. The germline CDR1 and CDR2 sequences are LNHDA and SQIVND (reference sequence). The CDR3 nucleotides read TGTGCCAGTAGTGCTAGACAGGGGTTCTACGAGCAGTACTTC. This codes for CASSARQGFYEQYF.

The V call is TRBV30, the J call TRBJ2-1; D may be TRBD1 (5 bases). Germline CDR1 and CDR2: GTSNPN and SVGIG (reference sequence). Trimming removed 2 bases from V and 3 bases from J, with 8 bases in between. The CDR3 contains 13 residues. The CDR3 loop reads CAWSPGNYNEQFF. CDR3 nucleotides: TGTGCCTGGAGTCCAGGGAACTACAATGAGCAGTTCTTC.

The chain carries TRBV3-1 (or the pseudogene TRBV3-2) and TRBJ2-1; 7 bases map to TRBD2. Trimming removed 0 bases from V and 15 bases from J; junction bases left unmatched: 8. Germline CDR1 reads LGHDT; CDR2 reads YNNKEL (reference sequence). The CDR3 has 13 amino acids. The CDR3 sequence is CASSQDGRGWLFF. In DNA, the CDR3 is TGTGCCAGCAGCCAAGATGGGAGGGGTTGGTTGTTCTTC.

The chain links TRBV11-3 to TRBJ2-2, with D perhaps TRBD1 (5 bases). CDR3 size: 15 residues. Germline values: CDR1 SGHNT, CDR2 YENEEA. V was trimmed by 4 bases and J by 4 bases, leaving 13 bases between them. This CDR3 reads CASSSAGSGTGELFF. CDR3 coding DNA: TGTGCCAGCAGCTCAGCAGGGTCGGGCACCGGGGAGCTGTTTTTT.

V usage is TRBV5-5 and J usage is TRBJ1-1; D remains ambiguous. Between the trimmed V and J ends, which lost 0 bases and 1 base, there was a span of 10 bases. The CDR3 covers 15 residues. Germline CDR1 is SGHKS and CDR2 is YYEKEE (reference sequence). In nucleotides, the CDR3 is TGTGCCAGCAGCTTGGACGGGGTTGCGAACACTGAAGCTTTCTTT. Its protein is CASSLDGVANTEAFF.

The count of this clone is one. The CDR3 sequence is CASSLGLAGASYNEQFF. The CDR3, as DNA: TGTGCCAGCAGCTTGGGACTAGCGGGGGCGTCCTACAATGAGCAGTTCTTC. The V call is TRBV5-4, the J call TRBJ2-1; 12 bases are a match to TRBD2. V lost 0 bases, J lost 1 base, and 2 bases stayed unmatched. CDR1 and CDR2 (germline): SGHNT, YYREEE (reference sequence). The CDR3 totals 17 residues.

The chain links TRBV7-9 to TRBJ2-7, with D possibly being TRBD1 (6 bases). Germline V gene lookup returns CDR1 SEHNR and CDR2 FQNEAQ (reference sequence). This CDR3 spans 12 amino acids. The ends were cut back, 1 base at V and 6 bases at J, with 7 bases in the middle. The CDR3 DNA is TGTGCCAGCAGCTTAGGGGGGCGCGAGCAGTACTTC. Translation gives CASSLGGREQYF.